This T cell receptor (beta chain) derives from a study of blood T cell repertoires in COVID-19. About the research overall: Sources were T cells, B-cell-depleted T cells, or PBMCs; the material itself was cDNA or gDNA.

Assay: immunoSEQ multiplex PCR; the TCRdb copy retains only in-frame clones and omits some. Here the sample spans about 140,000 clones, roughly 85% being singletons. The germline V gene has CDR1 MNHEY and CDR2 SVGAGI. The length of the CDR3 is 12 residues. V was clipped by 7 bases and J by 9 bases, with 13 bases between them. The source material was peripheral blood. This clonotype was sampled from a man aged 50-60 years with acute or convalescent COVID-19. This chain links TRBV6-5 with TRBJ2-1; D gene ambiguous. This chain's CDR3 is CASTNFGGEQFF. The CDR3 nucleotides are TGTGCCAGCACCAACTTCGGCGGTGAGCAGTTCTTC.